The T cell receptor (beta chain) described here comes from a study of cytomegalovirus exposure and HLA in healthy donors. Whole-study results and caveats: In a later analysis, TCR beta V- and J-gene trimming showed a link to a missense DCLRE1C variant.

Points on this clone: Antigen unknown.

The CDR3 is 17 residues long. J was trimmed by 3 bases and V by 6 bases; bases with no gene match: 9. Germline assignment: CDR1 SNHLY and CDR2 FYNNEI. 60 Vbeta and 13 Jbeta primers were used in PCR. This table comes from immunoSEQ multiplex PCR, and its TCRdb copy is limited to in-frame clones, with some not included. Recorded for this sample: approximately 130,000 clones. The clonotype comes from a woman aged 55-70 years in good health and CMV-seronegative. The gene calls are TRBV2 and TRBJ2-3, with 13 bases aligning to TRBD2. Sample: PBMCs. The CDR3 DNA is TGTGCCAGCAGCTCCACTAGCGGGGGGGTTTTGACAGATACGCAGTATTTT. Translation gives CASSSTSGGVLTDTQYF.